This T cell receptor (beta chain) appears in the sequencing data of a study of CD8+CD57+ T cells in acquired aplastic anemia (dated 2018 in TCRdb). Describing the broader study: DNA extracted from sorted CD4+ and CD8+ cells had a mean of approximately 3.3 ug, with a range of 0.2 to 27.4 ug. CD8+CD57+ expansion was defined as a frequency above the mean frequency observed in healthy subjects.

Study-wide conclusions, independent of this receptor: CD8+ Simpson's diversity did not differ significantly between patients and healthy controls (P=0.060). Although some 28 CD8+ CDR3 sequences were shared by patients and controls, these sequences appeared highly expressed in patients and within the immunodominant clones of patients.

Expansion of CD8+CD57+ cells had been shown by flow cytometry in the patients chosen for sequencing. All patients had severe acquired aplastic anemia diagnosed by International Study of Aplastic Anemia and Agranulocytosis and Camitta criteria. No therapy had been received by the patients at the time of blood sampling. TCR repertoires of sorted CD4+ and CD8+ blood T cells from severe aplastic anemia patients and healthy subjects were deep-sequenced in the study. In the USA, patient enrollment took place under clinicaltrials.gov protocols 00001620, 01623167, 00001397, 00071045, 00081523 and 00961064. Ficoll-Paque density gradient centrifugation was used to isolate peripheral blood mononuclear cells. CD4+ and CD8+ T cells were sorted by FACS or magnetic beads before DNA extraction. Turning to this clonotype: Its antigen remains unidentified. Base quality data are lacking; no much larger clone is found one base away.

V lost 0 bases and J lost 4 bases; the stretch between them is 13 bases long. The CDR3 has 15 amino acids, counting the end cysteine and phenylalanine. Of all the DNA, just the CDR3 is kept, 45 bases in frame from base 1. According to the germline V gene, CDR1 reads SGDLS and CDR2 reads YYNGEE. Genomic DNA served as template for TCR beta VDJ combination and CDR3 sequence profiling. An Illumina HiSeq 2000 was the platform used for TCR repertoire sequencing. The paper's processing steps were these. Repertoires were assessed using TRBV/TRBJ rearrangement plots, CDR3 size and DJ length profiles, and Simpson's diversity index. The most abundant DNA sequence in the deep sequencing data was defined as the immunodominant clone. CDR3 amino acid sequences were checked for sharing between subjects and were compared against published repertoires and the VDJdb database. In TCRdb, the public reads were trimmed at Q25 with fastp and aligned with MiXCR, with productive beta chains retained. Entries that share a CDR3 protein sequence are merged under the most common genes and DNA. The V and J calls and clone size come from TCRdb's table, not from the authors' own analysis. The table for this sample lists about 180,000 distinct CDR3 sequences; nearly 50% of them were counted only once. The top ten constitute approximately 13% of the sample.

The sequence derives from a human donor with aplastic anemia. The sequenced sample was sorted CD4+, CD8+, or CD8+CD57+ T cells (not recorded which) from PBMCs. Here the chain combines TRBV9 and TRBJ2-5, with the D call tentatively TRBD1 or TRBD2, each fitting 5 bases. The DNA sequence is given as TGTGCCAGCAGCGTAGGAGGGGTTAAGGGAGAGACCCAGTACTTC. This translates into CASSVGGVKGETQYF.